Following are 26 T cell receptor beta chains from one sample sequenced in a study of beta chain features in type 1 diabetes. Study-level points and caveats: Shortening of TCRB CDR3s, moderate but significant, appeared in all four CD4+ subsets of Type 1 diabetes patients.

No cognate antigen is known for these TCRs. Expressed TCRB transcripts got sequenced, as all isolated RNA was reverse transcribed. Some clones are missing from TCRdb's copy, which holds only in-frame ones; the method was immunoSEQ multiplex PCR. The table shows about 47,000 clones, with roughly 45% occurring only once. Sequencing was carried out using stem cell memory CD4+ T cells from blood. All receptors come from a man aged 25 to 45 with type 1 diabetes.

CDR3 sequence reads: CASSQKRAGAPFQETQYF. In DNA, the CDR3 is TGTGCCAGCAGTCAGAAAAGAGCGGGAGCCCCTTTCCAAGAGACCCAGTACTTC. V gene TRBV28 combines with J gene TRBJ2-5; 8 bases match TRBD2. V lost 5 bases and J lost 1; bases outside the gene matches: 15. The CDR3 is made up of 18 amino acids. CDR1 and CDR2 (germline): MDHEN, SYDVKM.

V is TRBV29-1 and J is TRBJ1-2, with TRBD1 matching 10 bases. The V segment lost 8 bases and the J segment 7 bases; nucleotides outside the gene matches: 7. The CDR3 has 12 residues. The germline CDR1 and CDR2 sequences are SQVTM and ANQGSEA. CDR3 in DNA: TGCAGCACGGGACAGGGGAGAGCTGGCTACACCTTC. Amino acids: CSTGQGRAGYTF.

This clone was detected only a few times. The chain joins TRBV18 to TRBJ2-1, with 14 bases lining up with TRBD2. Per germline, CDR1 KGHSH and CDR2 LQKENI. There are 16 residues in the CDR3. The trim removed 3 bases at V and 6 bases at J, leaving 4 bases unmatched. This chain's CDR3 is CASSPGLAGGFNEQFF. The CDR3 DNA reads as TGTGCCAGCTCACCTGGACTAGCGGGAGGTTTCAATGAGCAGTTCTTC.

This clone was found once. V usage is TRBV7-2 and J usage is TRBJ2-2; unclear D gene. Germline V gene sequence: CDR1 SGHTA, CDR2 FQGNSA. V lost 5 bases to trimming and J lost 6 bases, with 13 bases between them. The CDR3 contains 14 residues. CDR3: CASSPRSYPGELFF. The CDR3 region has the DNA TGTGCCAGCAGCCCACGGTCCTACCCCGGGGAGCTGTTTTTT.

This clone showed up just a few times. The rearrangement uses TRBV6-5 and TRBJ2-5; possible D gene TRBD2, 6 bases. The CDR3 totals 15 residues. Germline-derived CDR1 and CDR2 are MNHEY and SVGAGI. Deletions cut 2 bases from V and 0 bases from J, with 10 bases between. CDR3 residues: CASSYVGGNQETQYF. The CDR3 nucleotides are TGTGCCAGCAGTTACGTGGGGGGTAACCAAGAGACCCAGTACTTC.

This clone was seen a few times. The rearrangement links TRBV18 to TRBJ2-7; TRBD1 matches at 11 bases. The CDR3 is 16 residues long. The V gene's germline CDR1 is KGHSH and CDR2 LQKENI. The J segment lost 4 bases and the V segment lost 0 bases, leaving 5 bases of the junction unmatched. The CDR3 is CASSPPGTGGPYEQYF. DNA for the CDR3: TGTGCCAGCTCACCACCGGGGACAGGGGGACCTTACGAGCAGTACTTC.

The rearrangement uses TRBV15 and TRBJ2-1, with 11 bases fitting TRBD2. This CDR3 spans 16 amino acids. From germline, CDR1 is LNHNV and CDR2 YYDKDF (reference sequence). V was clipped by 3 bases and J by 6 bases; unmatched bases: 7. The chain's CDR3 is CATSRSLAGGSNEQFF. CDR3 coding DNA: TGTGCCACCAGCAGGTCCCTAGCGGGAGGCTCCAATGAGCAGTTCTTC.

The chain is built from TRBV20-1 and TRBJ2-7; D unresolved. Trimming removed 7 bases at V and 0 bases at J, with 7 bases between. Germline CDR1 DFQATT, CDR2 SNEGSKA (reference sequence). The CDR3 totals 11 residues. CDR3 DNA: TGCAGTGTTCGGAGCTCCTACGAGCAGTACTTC. Its translation: CSVRSSYEQYF.

The rearrangement uses TRBV6-1 and TRBJ2-3; tentative D call: TRBD2 (6 bases). This CDR3 has 16 residues. V shed 2 bases and J shed 2 bases, with 14 bases lying between them. Per germline, CDR1 MNHNS and CDR2 SASEGT. Here the CDR3 reads CASSEWGESDTDTQYF. The CDR3 region has the DNA TGTGCCAGCAGTGAATGGGGGGAGAGTGACACAGATACGCAGTATTTT.

This sequence joins TRBV5-1 and TRBJ2-2; a weak D match, TRBD1 (5 bases). CDR3 length equals 13 residues. The V gene lost 0 bases and the J gene lost 7 bases, with 7 bases spanning the gap. Germline V gives CDR1 SGHRS, CDR2 YFSETQ. The CDR3 coding sequence is TGCGCCAGCAGCTTGGAGGGGCACGGGGAGCTGTTTTTT. This encodes CASSLEGHGELFF.

This clone was observed a few times. The chain employs TRBV20-1 and TRBJ1-1; D is ambiguous. Germline V gives CDR1 DFQATT, CDR2 SNEGSKA (reference sequence). CDR3 length equals 11 residues. Trimming removed 0 bases from V and 9 bases from J, with 8 bases in between. The CDR3 spells CSARDQVKAFF. DNA of the CDR3: TGCAGTGCTAGAGATCAGGTGAAAGCTTTCTTT.

This sequence joins TRBV5-6 and TRBJ1-2; no clear D gene. The CDR3 contains 17 residues. Trimming pared 4 bases from V and 0 bases from J, leaving 19 bases between. Germline V gene data show CDR1 as SGHDT and CDR2 as YYEEEE. The CDR3 DNA follows: TGTGCCAGCAGCGGTGTCCCACCAGCCGGGGCTAACTATGGCTACACCTTC. Protein product: CASSGVPPAGANYGYTF.

The sample holds a few counts of this clone. This chain uses TRBV20-1 with TRBJ2-1; D gene uncertain. The V end lost 0 bases, the J end lost 12 bases, and 9 bases lay between the germline ends. This CDR3 is 11 amino acids long. Per germline, CDR1 DFQATT and CDR2 SNEGSKA (reference sequence). This CDR3 is CSARDPRRQFF. The DNA for the CDR3 is TGCAGTGCTAGAGATCCCCGTCGGCAGTTCTTC.

The CDR3 here is CASSRVAGQSPYEQYF. The CDR3 coding sequence is TGTGCCAGCAGCCGCGTTGCTGGGCAGTCCCCCTACGAGCAGTACTTC. The chain uses TRBV27 and TRBJ2-7; D not resolved. Germline values: CDR1 MNHEY, CDR2 SMNVEV (reference sequence). Trimming removed 6 bases from V and 2 bases from J, with 20 bases in between. The CDR3 sequence is 16 residues long.

This rearrangement joins TRBV6-6 to TRBJ1-1; D not resolved. CDR3 length: 15 residues. The germline CDR1 and CDR2 sequences are MNHNY and SVGAGI (reference sequence). V gave up 2 bases and J gave up 0 bases, with 10 bases separating them. The CDR3 sequence is CASSYGGNMNTEAFF. CDR3 coding DNA: TGTGCCAGCAGTTACGGCGGGAACATGAACACTGAAGCTTTCTTT.

This clone was found a few times. The chain employs TRBV5-1 and TRBJ2-3; D perhaps matches TRBD2 (6 bases). Germline values: CDR1 SGHRS, CDR2 YFSETQ. This CDR3 comprises 14 residues. V gave up 7 bases and J gave up 4 bases, with 16 bases separating them. This CDR3 is CASVATGGADTQYF. CDR3 nucleotides: TGCGCCAGCGTAGCCACAGGAGGGGCAGATACGCAGTATTTT.

This clone was found a few times. V and J are TRBV2 and TRBJ2-7; no reliable D call. V lost 4 bases and J lost 2, with 12 bases in between. From germline, CDR1 is SNHLY and CDR2 FYNNEI. The CDR3 is made up of 14 amino acids. The CDR3 bases are TGTGCCAGCAGTGTCGAGGTCTTAACCTACGAGCAGTACTTC. Its protein is CASSVEVLTYEQYF.

The chain has TRBV5-1 and TRBJ1-4; D perhaps matches TRBD1 (5 bases). The CDR3 runs to 13 residues. Trimming took 4 bases from V and 7 from J, leaving 11 bases between them. Per germline, CDR1 SGHRS and CDR2 YFSETQ. CDR3 sequence reads: CASSLRQSEKLFF. The CDR3 coding sequence is TGCGCCAGCAGCCTCCGACAGTCTGAAAAACTGTTTTTT.

The rearrangement joins TRBV4-2 to TRBJ2-3; 7 nucleotides match TRBD2. The V gene's germline CDR1 is LGHNA and CDR2 YNFKEQ. Trimming took 4 bases from V and 0 from J; bases not matched to a gene: 1. The CDR3 extends over 14 amino acids. The CDR3, as DNA: TGTGCCAGCAGCCGGGACTACAGCACAGATACGCAGTATTTT. Protein: CASSRDYSTDTQYF.

The V gene is TRBV14, the J gene TRBJ2-5, with 10 positions matching TRBD2. CDR3 length equals 14 residues. V was clipped by 4 bases and J by 7 bases; unmatched bases: 6. CDR1 and CDR2 from the germline V gene are SGHDN and FVKESK. In DNA, the CDR3 is TGTGCCAGCAGCCCAGCGGGAGGGCCCGCGACCCAGTACTTC. Amino acids: CASSPAGGPATQYF.

This clone turned up a few times. The CDR3 protein is CASSTRTSGIAEQYF. The CDR3 nucleotides read TGTGCCAGCAGCACCCGGACTAGCGGGATCGCCGAGCAGTACTTC. The V and J genes are TRBV9 and TRBJ2-7; the match to TRBD2 covers 12 bases. The CDR3 totals 15 residues. Losses at the gene ends were 4 bases for V and 6 bases for J; bases not matched to a gene: 8. From germline, CDR1 is SGDLS and CDR2 YYNGEE.

The chain has TRBV6-6 and TRBJ2-7; tentative D call: TRBD2 (6 bases). Germline values: CDR1 MNHNY, CDR2 SVGAGI (reference sequence). The CDR3 consists of 15 residues. V was shortened by 6 bases and J by 0 bases, with 15 bases between the two germline ends. CDR3 protein: CASSRGTGSSYEQYF. The CDR3 bases are TGTGCCAGCAGCCGCGGGACTGGGAGCTCCTACGAGCAGTACTTC.

This clone was seen only a few times. The V call is TRBV7-2, the J call TRBJ2-4; TRBD2 agrees at 7 bases. With V trimmed by 5 bases and J by 6 bases, 4 bases remained unmatched. CDR3 length: 13 residues. Germline CDR1 is SGHTA and CDR2 is FQGNSA. The CDR3 is CASSPGGRNIQYF. The CDR3 region has the DNA TGTGCCAGCAGCCCGGGGGGAAGAAACATTCAGTACTTC.

The chain is built from TRBV5-6 and TRBJ1-2; the match to TRBD1 covers 7 bases. The CDR3 runs 13 residues. Trimming cost V 2 bases and J 8 bases; bases outside gene matches: 6. Germline CDR1 reads SGHDT; CDR2 reads YYEEEE. The CDR3 sequence is CASSFRGIGGYTF. The CDR3 nucleotides read TGTGCCAGCAGCTTCAGGGGGATTGGAGGCTACACCTTC.

V gene TRBV19 combines with J gene TRBJ2-1; TRBD2 might be the D (7 bases). The germline V and J ends were trimmed by 3 bases and 10 bases, with 25 bases remaining between them. Germline CDR1 is LNHDA and CDR2 is SQIVND (reference sequence). The CDR3 has 17 amino acids. CDR3 in amino acids: CASSITAGGGSFREQFF. CDR3 nucleotide sequence: TGTGCCAGTAGTATTACGGCTGGGGGCGGGAGCTTCCGAGAGCAGTTCTTC.

The J gene is TRBJ1-4, the V gene TRBV30; no clear D gene. V lost 0 bases, J lost 4 bases, and 9 bases lay in between. From germline, CDR1 is GTSNPN and CDR2 SVGIG (reference sequence). CDR3 size: 14 residues. The CDR3 nucleotides are TGTGCCTGGAGTGTACACGGGTTTAATGAAAAACTGTTTTTT. Amino acids: CAWSVHGFNEKLFF.